This is a list of T cell receptor beta chains from one sample in a study of blood T cell repertoires in COVID-19. The repertoire was sequenced with immunoSEQ multiplex PCR; TCRdb's copy has only in-frame clones and lacks some. Here the sample spans 35,000 to 45,000 clones, around 85% being singletons. The material sequenced was peripheral blood. These receptors originate from a man aged 35 to 55 with active COVID-19. Each CDR3 is given with its conserved first and last residue. A D gene is named only where the DNA matches it firmly. Size values are once, few and many counts, or a class for expanded clones, and some rows have none.

J: TRBJ2-1; D: TRBD2; V: TRBV25-1; size: NA; DNA: TGTGCCAGCAGTGATCGGGGCGGGAGGGCTGCGTACAATGAGCAGTTCTTC; CDR3: CASSDRGGRAAYNEQFF
J: TRBJ1-5; D: NA; V: TRBV27; size: NA; DNA: TGTGCCAGCAGTTTACAAGGGGGACGACAGCCCCAACATTTT; CDR3: CASSLQGGRQPQHF
J: TRBJ2-1; D: NA; V: TRBV28; size: NA; DNA: TGTGCCAGCAGTTTTAGTCGTCTCGGAGGAGGATATAATGAGCAGTTCTTC; CDR3: CASSFSRLGGGYNEQFF
J: TRBJ2-5; D: TRBD1; V: TRBV30; size: NA; DNA: TGTGCCTGGAGTGTAGTGGCCCAGGGGGCTTGGGAGACCCAGTACTTC; CDR3: CAWSVVAQGAWETQYF
J: TRBJ2-3; D: NA; V: TRBV25-1; size: NA; DNA: TGTGCCAGCAGTGAATACAGGGTTTCGGTAGATACGCAGTATTTT; CDR3: CASSEYRVSVDTQYF
J: TRBJ2-3; D: NA; V: TRBV3-1/TRBV3-2; size: NA; DNA: TGTGCCAGCAGCCAAGAGTGGGGGCGAGATACGCAGTATTTT; CDR3: CASSQEWGRDTQYF
J: TRBJ2-7; D: NA; V: TRBV4-1; size: NA; DNA: TGCGCCAGCAGCCAAGGGCAGGGGATCGTGGGCGAGCAGTACTTC; CDR3: CASSQGQGIVGEQYF
J: TRBJ1-6; D: NA; V: TRBV2; size: NA; DNA: TGTGCCAGCAGGGACGACGGGAGGTATAATTCACCCCTCCACTTT; CDR3: CASRDDGRYNSPLHF
J: TRBJ1-6; D: NA; V: TRBV14; size: NA; DNA: TGTGCCAGCAGCCAAGCACTTGCGGGAGGGTCACCCCTCCACTTT; CDR3: CASSQALAGGSPLHF
J: TRBJ2-7; D: TRBD2; V: TRBV7-9; size: NA; DNA: TGTGCCAGCAGCCCTAGCGGGAGGGAGCAGTACTTC; CDR3: CASSPSGREQYF
J: TRBJ2-5; D: NA; V: TRBV12-3/TRBV12-4; size: NA; DNA: TGTGCCAGCAGTTTCGACTATGAGACCCAGTACTTC; CDR3: CASSFDYETQYF
J: TRBJ2-2; D: NA; V: TRBV9; size: NA; DNA: TGTGCCAGCACCCGGGAGTCCGGGGAGCTGTTTTTT; CDR3: CASTRESGELFF
J: TRBJ2-3; D: TRBD1; V: TRBV10-2; size: NA; DNA: TGCGCCAGCAGGAGACAGGGCTCTGGGTCGGATACGCAGTATTTT; CDR3: CASRRQGSGSDTQYF
J: TRBJ2-5; D: NA; V: TRBV5-1; size: NA; DNA: TGCGCCAGCAGCTTGACAGGGTGGGAGACCCAGTACTTC; CDR3: CASSLTGWETQYF
J: TRBJ2-2; D: TRBD2; V: TRBV7-3; size: once; DNA: TGTGCCAGCAGCTTAAGGCGACTAGCGGGGAACACCGGGGAGCTGTTTTTT; CDR3: CASSLRRLAGNTGELFF
J: TRBJ2-3; D: TRBD2; V: TRBV14; size: NA; DNA: TGTGCCAGCAGTCTGACTAGCGGCTGGGATACGCAGTATTTT; CDR3: CASSLTSGWDTQYF
J: TRBJ2-1; D: NA; V: TRBV18; size: NA; DNA: TGTGCCAGCTCACCTGTGGGGCATGAGCAGTTCTTC; CDR3: CASSPVGHEQFF
J: TRBJ2-1; D: NA; V: TRBV10-1; size: once; DNA: TGCGCCAGCAGTGAGTCGGGGGGCGGGAGATACCCAACAAACCCACAGTTCTTC; CDR3: CASSESGGGRYPTNPQFF
J: TRBJ2-7; D: TRBD1; V: TRBV25-1; size: NA; DNA: TGTGCCAGCAGTGAATATTTCGGGACAGGGAAGGACGAGCAGTACTTC; CDR3: CASSEYFGTGKDEQYF
J: TRBJ2-7; D: TRBD2; V: TRBV11-2; size: NA; DNA: TGTGCCAGCAGCTTAGCCGGCGGGGGGCTCTACGAGCAGTACTTC; CDR3: CASSLAGGGLYEQYF
J: TRBJ2-7; D: TRBD1; V: TRBV3-1/TRBV3-2; size: NA; DNA: TGTGCCAGCAGCCAAACACCCGGGACAGGGATCTACGAGCAGTACTTC; CDR3: CASSQTPGTGIYEQYF
J: TRBJ2-3; D: TRBD2; V: TRBV7-3; size: NA; DNA: TGTGCCAGCAGCTCGGGGACTAGCGGGACTACTAGCACAGATACGCAGTATTTT; CDR3: CASSSGTSGTTSTDTQYF
J: TRBJ1-1; D: TRBD1; V: TRBV7-2; size: NA; DNA: TGTGCCAGCAGCTTAGCCAGGGGGACAGGGCCCACTGAAGCTTTCTTT; CDR3: CASSLARGTGPTEAFF
J: TRBJ2-7; D: TRBD2; V: TRBV20-1; size: few; DNA: TGCAGTGCTAGTAATCTAGCGGTAACCTACGAGCAGTACTTC; CDR3: CSASNLAVTYEQYF
J: TRBJ1-4; D: NA; V: TRBV7-9; size: NA; DNA: TGTGCCAGCAGCTTAGTAGCATCCGAAAAACTGTTTTTT; CDR3: CASSLVASEKLFF
J: TRBJ2-7; D: TRBD2; V: TRBV4-1; size: NA; DNA: TGCGCCAGCAGCCAACGCTCGACTAGCGGAGAGCAGTACTTC; CDR3: CASSQRSTSGEQYF
J: TRBJ2-2; D: NA; V: TRBV9; size: few; DNA: TGTGCCAGCAGCGTTCGCCCGGGCAGGGGGGCAAACACCGGGGAGCTGTTTTTT; CDR3: CASSVRPGRGANTGELFF
J: TRBJ2-1; D: NA; V: TRBV9; size: NA; DNA: TGTGCCAGCAGCGTAGGTCTCCAGACAGAGCAGTTCTTC; CDR3: CASSVGLQTEQFF
J: TRBJ2-1; D: TRBD2; V: TRBV6-1; size: medium-sized; DNA: TGTGCCAGCAGTGAGAGGACTAGCGGGAGGGTTCCGAGCTCCTACAATGAGCAGTTCTTC; CDR3: CASSERTSGRVPSSYNEQFF
J: TRBJ2-1; D: NA; V: TRBV5-1; size: NA; DNA: TGCGCCAGCAGCTTGGGGACTGCTCTCAATGAGCAGTTCTTC; CDR3: CASSLGTALNEQFF
J: TRBJ2-7; D: TRBD1; V: TRBV6-5; size: NA; DNA: TGTGCCAGCAGTTATGGACAGGGCTCCTACGAGCAGTACTTC; CDR3: CASSYGQGSYEQYF
J: TRBJ2-1; D: TRBD2; V: TRBV5-4; size: NA; DNA: TGTGCCAGCAGCTTGGGCGCGGGAGTTTCCTACAATGAGCAGTTCTTC; CDR3: CASSLGAGVSYNEQFF
J: TRBJ1-2; D: TRBD1; V: TRBV27; size: few; DNA: TGTGCCAGCAGACCCTCGGGACAGCCTAAATCCTATGGCTACACCTTC; CDR3: CASRPSGQPKSYGYTF
J: TRBJ2-1; D: NA; V: TRBV10-1; size: NA; DNA: TGCGCCAGCAGTGATAACAGCTATATTGAGCAGTTCTTC; CDR3: CASSDNSYIEQFF
J: TRBJ2-7; D: NA; V: TRBV4-2; size: NA; DNA: TGTGCCAGCAGCCAAGAACTAGGGAGGTACGAGCAGTACTTC; CDR3: CASSQELGRYEQYF
J: TRBJ2-7; D: TRBD2; V: TRBV3-1/TRBV3-2; size: NA; DNA: TGTGCCAGCAGCCAAGAGGGGACTAGCGGGAGTCTCTACGAGCAGTACTTC; CDR3: CASSQEGTSGSLYEQYF
J: TRBJ1-1; D: NA; V: TRBV18; size: NA; DNA: TGTGCCAGCTCACCACGACACCAGAACACTGAAGCTTTCTTT; CDR3: CASSPRHQNTEAFF
J: TRBJ2-6; D: NA; V: TRBV16; size: NA; DNA: TGTGCCAGCAGCCAATCGGCAGGGTATAGCTCTGGGGCCAACGTCCTGACTTTC; CDR3: CASSQSAGYSSGANVLTF
J: TRBJ1-4; D: NA; V: TRBV6-4; size: few; DNA: TGTGCCAGCAGTGCCCCGGCGGCAGGGGAACTGTTTTTT; CDR3: CASSAPAAGELFF
J: TRBJ2-1; D: NA; V: TRBV5-1; size: NA; DNA: TGCGCCAGCAGCTTCAACGGGAAAAATGAGCAGTTCTTC; CDR3: CASSFNGKNEQFF
J: TRBJ2-2; D: TRBD2; V: TRBV7-8; size: NA; DNA: TGTGCCAGCAGCCCGCTACTAGCGGGAGTGACGACCGGGGAGCTGTTTTTT; CDR3: CASSPLLAGVTTGELFF
J: TRBJ2-5; D: NA; V: TRBV28; size: NA; DNA: TGTGCCAGCAGTTTAATTAGCGGCCAAGAGACCCAGTACTTC; CDR3: CASSLISGQETQYF
J: TRBJ2-1; D: TRBD2; V: TRBV28; size: NA; DNA: TGTGCCAGCAGTTTATTCCGGGAGGTATGGGCAATCTCCTACAATGAGCAGTTCTTC; CDR3: CASSLFREVWAISYNEQFF
J: TRBJ1-2; D: NA; V: TRBV9; size: NA; DNA: TGTGCCAGCAGCCATCAAGGGGGGAGGGCCGAATACACCTTC; CDR3: CASSHQGGRAEYTF
J: TRBJ2-7; D: NA; V: TRBV2; size: NA; DNA: TGTGCCAGTAGACTCTCCTACGAGCAGTACTTC; CDR3: CASRLSYEQYF
J: TRBJ2-7; D: TRBD2; V: TRBV30; size: NA; DNA: TGTGCCTGGAGTGTGGTCGGGACTAGGGGTTTCTACGAGCAGTACTTC; CDR3: CAWSVVGTRGFYEQYF
J: TRBJ2-5; D: TRBD1; V: TRBV9; size: NA; DNA: TGTGCCAGCAGCGTGTCGACAGGGTGGGAGACCCAGTACTTC; CDR3: CASSVSTGWETQYF
J: TRBJ2-7; D: NA; V: TRBV28; size: once; DNA: TGTGCCAGCACCTTCCGGCAGGGGTCCTACGAGCAGTACTTC; CDR3: CASTFRQGSYEQYF